This paragraph reports one T cell receptor (beta chain). Its antigen is not known. V gave up 7 bases and J gave up 0 bases, with 16 bases separating them. Germline V gene data show CDR1 as MNHEY and CDR2 as SVGEGT. CDR3 length equals 16 residues. Using its own MiXCR run on the reads, TCRdb lists one record per CDR3 protein. The sample contains about 360,000 distinct CDR3 sequences, about 32% of which appear only once. The data were taken from a study of T cell repertoires in cytomegalovirus infection. Study results and caveats: Individuals carrying CMV plus the relevant HLA were identified by cumulative frequency of public TCR beta families.

The V call is TRBV6-2 or TRBV6-3, the J call TRBJ1-5; D perhaps matches TRBD1 (5 bases). Sequencing was performed on cultured PBMCs, taken from culture after CMV antigen stimulation. The clonotype originates from a human donor in good health (CMV status not recorded). Some clones in this sample may be carry-over from other donors' samples. This CDR3 reads CASTKGGQLSNQPQHF. The CDR3 coding sequence is TGTGCCAGCACAAAGGGCGGACAACTTAGCAATCAGCCCCAGCATTTT.